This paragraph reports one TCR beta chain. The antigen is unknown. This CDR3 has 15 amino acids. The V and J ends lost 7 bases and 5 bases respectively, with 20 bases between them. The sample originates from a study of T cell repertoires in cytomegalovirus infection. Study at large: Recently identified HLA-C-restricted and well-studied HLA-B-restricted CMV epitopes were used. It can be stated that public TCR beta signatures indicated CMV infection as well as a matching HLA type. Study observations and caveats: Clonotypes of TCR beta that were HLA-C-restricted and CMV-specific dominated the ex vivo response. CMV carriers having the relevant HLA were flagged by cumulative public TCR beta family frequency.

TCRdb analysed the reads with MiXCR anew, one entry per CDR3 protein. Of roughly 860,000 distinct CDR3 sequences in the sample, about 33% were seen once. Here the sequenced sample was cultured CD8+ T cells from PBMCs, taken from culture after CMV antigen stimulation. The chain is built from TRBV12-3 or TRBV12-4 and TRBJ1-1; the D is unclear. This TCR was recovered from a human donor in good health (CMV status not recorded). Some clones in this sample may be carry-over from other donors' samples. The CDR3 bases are TGTGCCAGCACCTTCACCGGGTCGGGTCGGACTGAAGCTTTCTTT. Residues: CASTFTGSGRTEAFF.